Described below is a single T cell receptor (beta chain) sequence and its context. This record comes from a study of blood T cell repertoires in COVID-19. In the authors' methods: Amplifying reference gene primers gave estimates of nucleated cell counts. Only in-frame clones appear in the TCRdb table, and some are missing; sequencing was by immunoSEQ multiplex PCR. V and J calls and clone size come straight from that table; D and trimming were deduced from the DNA. The sample consists of about 73,000 clones, 83% of them appearing once. The CDR3 contains 14 residues. Looked up from germline, CDR1 is SGHRS and CDR2 is YFSETQ. V lost 2 bases to trimming and J lost 0 bases, with 8 bases between them.

The source of this sequence is a man between 50 and 59 years old with active COVID-19. The chain joins TRBV5-1 to TRBJ2-5, with D maybe TRBD2 (5 bases). Specimen: peripheral blood. In DNA, the CDR3 is TGCGCCAGCAGCTTATCCGGGAACCAAGAGACCCAGTACTTC. This codes for CASSLSGNQETQYF.